The subject of this entry is one T cell receptor beta chain. The antigen remains unidentified. Germline CDR1 and CDR2: SGHTA and FQGNSA. CDR3 length equals 12 residues. Trimming left V 8 bases short and J 3 bases short, with 8 bases between. This table comes from immunoSEQ multiplex PCR, and its TCRdb copy is limited to in-frame clones, with some not included. The sample has about 680,000 clones; 89% are singletons. These data are taken from a study of Ad26.COV2.S vaccination and SARS-CoV-2 variants. Study observations and caveats: Substantial breadth was reported for post-vaccination spike-specific CD8+ and CD4+ T cells.

The treatment is: around 19 received Ad26.COV2.S at low or high dose, single or two shots; roughly 5 received placebo; per-sample allocation not given. The study sampled participants on day 63 after the first vaccine or placebo injection. This chain joins TRBV7-2 and TRBJ2-1; D is unclear. The input for sequencing was peripheral blood, taken in a trial of Ad26.COV2.S vaccine versus placebo. This TCR came from a person aged 18-65 years who received the Ad26.COV2.S COVID-19 vaccine or a placebo. CDR3 sequence: CASAYDYNEQFF. The CDR3 region has the DNA TGTGCCAGCGCCTACGACTACAATGAGCAGTTCTTC.